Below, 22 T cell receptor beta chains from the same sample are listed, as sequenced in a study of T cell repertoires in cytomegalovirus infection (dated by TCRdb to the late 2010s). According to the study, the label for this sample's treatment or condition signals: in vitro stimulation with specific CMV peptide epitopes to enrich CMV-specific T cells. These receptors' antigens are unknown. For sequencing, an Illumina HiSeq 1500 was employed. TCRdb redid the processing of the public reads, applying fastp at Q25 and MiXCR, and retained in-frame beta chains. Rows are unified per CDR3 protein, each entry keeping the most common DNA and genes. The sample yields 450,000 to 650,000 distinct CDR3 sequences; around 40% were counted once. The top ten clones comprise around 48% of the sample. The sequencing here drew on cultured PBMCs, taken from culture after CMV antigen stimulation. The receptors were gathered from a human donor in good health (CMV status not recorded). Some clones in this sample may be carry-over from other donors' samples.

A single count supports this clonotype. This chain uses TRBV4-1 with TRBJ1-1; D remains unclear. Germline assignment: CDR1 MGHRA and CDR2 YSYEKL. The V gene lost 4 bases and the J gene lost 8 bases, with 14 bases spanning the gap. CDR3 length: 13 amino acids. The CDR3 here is CASSPLWVSEAFF. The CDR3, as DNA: TGCGCCAGCAGCCCCCTTTGGGTAAGCGAAGCTTTCTTT.

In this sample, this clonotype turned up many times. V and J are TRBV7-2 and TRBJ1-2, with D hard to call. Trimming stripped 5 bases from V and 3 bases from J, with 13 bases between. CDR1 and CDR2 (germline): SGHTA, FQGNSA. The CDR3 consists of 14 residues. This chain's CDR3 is CASSPFFVDYGYTF. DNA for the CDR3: TGTGCCAGCAGCCCCTTTTTTGTCGACTATGGCTACACCTTC.

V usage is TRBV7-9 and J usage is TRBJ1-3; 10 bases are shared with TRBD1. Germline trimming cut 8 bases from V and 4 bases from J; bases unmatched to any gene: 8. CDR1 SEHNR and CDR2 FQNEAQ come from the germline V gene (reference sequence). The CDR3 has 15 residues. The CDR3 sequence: CASGTDRGPGNTIYF. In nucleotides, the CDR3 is TGTGCCAGCGGTACCGACAGGGGGCCCGGAAACACCATATATTTT.

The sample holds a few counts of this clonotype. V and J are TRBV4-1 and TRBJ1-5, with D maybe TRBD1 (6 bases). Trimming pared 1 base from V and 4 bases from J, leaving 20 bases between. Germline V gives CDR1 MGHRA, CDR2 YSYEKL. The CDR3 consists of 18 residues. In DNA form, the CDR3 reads TGCGCCAGCAGCCAAGCCTGGACAGTAGACCCTCTGAATCAGCCCCAGCATTTT. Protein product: CASSQAWTVDPLNQPQHF.

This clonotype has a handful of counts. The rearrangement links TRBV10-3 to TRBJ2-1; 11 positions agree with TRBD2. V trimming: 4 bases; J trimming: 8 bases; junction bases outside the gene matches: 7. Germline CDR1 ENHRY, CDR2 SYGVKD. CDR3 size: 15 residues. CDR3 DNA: TGTGCCATCAGTGGGGGACTAGCGGACGGATATGAGCAGTTCTTC. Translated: CAISGGLADGYEQFF.

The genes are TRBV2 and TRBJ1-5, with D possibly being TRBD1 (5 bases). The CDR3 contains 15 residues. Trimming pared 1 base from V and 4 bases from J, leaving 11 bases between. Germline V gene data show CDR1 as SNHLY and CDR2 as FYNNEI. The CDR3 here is CASSEVRAVNQPQHF. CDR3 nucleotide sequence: TGTGCCAGCAGTGAAGTCAGGGCTGTGAATCAGCCCCAGCATTTT.

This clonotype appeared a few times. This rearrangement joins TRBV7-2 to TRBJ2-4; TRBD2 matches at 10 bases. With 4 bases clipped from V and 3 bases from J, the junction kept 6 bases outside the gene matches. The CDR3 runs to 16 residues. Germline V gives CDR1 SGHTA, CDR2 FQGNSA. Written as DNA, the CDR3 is TGTGCCAGCAGCTCCAGAGCGGGGGGGGACAAAAACATTCAGTACTTC. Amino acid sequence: CASSSRAGGDKNIQYF.

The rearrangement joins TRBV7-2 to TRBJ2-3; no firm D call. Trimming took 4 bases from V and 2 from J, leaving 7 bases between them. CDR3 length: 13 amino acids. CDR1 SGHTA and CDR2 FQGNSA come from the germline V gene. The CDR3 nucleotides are TGTGCCAGCAGCTATATCACCACAGATACGCAGTATTTT. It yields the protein CASSYITTDTQYF.

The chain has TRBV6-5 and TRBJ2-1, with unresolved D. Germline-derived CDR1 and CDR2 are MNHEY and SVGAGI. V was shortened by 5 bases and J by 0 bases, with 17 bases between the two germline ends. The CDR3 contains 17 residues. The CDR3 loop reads CASSRGQTQSSYNEQFF. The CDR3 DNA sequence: TGTGCCAGCAGTCGCGGCCAGACGCAGAGCTCCTACAATGAGCAGTTCTTC.

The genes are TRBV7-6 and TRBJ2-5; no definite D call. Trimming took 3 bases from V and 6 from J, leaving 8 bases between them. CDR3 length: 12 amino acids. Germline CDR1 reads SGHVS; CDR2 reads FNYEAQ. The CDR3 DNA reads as TGTGCCAGCAGCTTGACTGACCAGACCCAGTACTTC. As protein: CASSLTDQTQYF.

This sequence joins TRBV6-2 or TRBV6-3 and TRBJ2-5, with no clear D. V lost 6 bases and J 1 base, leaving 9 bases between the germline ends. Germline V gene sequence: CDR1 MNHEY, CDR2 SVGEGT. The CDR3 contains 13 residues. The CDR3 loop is CASRPKPQETQYF. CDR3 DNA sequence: TGTGCCAGCAGACCGAAGCCCCAAGAGACCCAGTACTTC.

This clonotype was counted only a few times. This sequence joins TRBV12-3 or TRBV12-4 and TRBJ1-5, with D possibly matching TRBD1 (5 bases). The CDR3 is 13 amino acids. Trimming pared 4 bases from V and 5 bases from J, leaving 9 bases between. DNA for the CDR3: TGTGCCAGCAGTTCCGGGGCCTATCAGCCCCAGCATTTT. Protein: CASSSGAYQPQHF.

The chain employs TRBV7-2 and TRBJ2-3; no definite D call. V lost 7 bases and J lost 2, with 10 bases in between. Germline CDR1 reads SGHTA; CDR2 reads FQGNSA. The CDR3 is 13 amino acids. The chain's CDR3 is CASKRQATDTQYF. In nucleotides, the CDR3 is TGTGCCAGCAAAAGACAAGCCACAGATACGCAGTATTTT.

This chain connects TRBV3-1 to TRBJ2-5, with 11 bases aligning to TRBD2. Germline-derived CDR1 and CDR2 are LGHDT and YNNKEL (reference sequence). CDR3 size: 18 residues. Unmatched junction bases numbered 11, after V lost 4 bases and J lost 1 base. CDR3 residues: CASSPRLAGLGPQETQYF. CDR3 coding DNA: TGTGCCAGCAGCCCAAGACTAGCGGGATTAGGCCCCCAAGAGACCCAGTACTTC.

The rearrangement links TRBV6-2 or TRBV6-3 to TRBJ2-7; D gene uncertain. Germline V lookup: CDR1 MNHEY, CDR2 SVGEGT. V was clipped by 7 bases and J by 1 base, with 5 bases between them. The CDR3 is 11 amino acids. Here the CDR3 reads CASTQSYEQYF. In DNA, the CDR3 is TGTGCCAGCACACAGTCCTACGAGCAGTACTTC.

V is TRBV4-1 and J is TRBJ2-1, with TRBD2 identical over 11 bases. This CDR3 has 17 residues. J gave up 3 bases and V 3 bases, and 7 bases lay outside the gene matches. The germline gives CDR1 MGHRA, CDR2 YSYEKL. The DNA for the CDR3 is TGCGCCAGCAGCCACGAGGGGCTAGCGGGAGGCTACAATGAGCAGTTCTTC. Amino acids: CASSHEGLAGGYNEQFF.

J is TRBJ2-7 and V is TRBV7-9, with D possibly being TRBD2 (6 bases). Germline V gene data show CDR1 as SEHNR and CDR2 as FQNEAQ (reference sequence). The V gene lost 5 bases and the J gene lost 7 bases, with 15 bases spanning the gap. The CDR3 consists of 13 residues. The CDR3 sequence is CASSPAGPREQYF. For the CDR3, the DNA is TGTGCCAGCAGCCCAGCGGGCCCTAGGGAGCAGTACTTC.

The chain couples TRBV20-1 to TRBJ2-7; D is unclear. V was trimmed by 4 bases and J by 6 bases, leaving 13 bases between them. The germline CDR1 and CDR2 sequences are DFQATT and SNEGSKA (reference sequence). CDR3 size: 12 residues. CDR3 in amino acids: CSAKYGDREQYF. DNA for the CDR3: TGCAGTGCTAAGTATGGGGATCGCGAGCAGTACTTC.

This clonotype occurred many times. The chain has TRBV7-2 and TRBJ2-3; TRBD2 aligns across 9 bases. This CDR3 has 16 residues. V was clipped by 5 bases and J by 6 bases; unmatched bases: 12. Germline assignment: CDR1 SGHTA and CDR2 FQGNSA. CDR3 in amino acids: CASSAQVSLAGDTQYF. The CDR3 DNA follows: TGTGCCAGCAGCGCCCAGGTCTCGCTAGCGGGGGATACGCAGTATTTT.

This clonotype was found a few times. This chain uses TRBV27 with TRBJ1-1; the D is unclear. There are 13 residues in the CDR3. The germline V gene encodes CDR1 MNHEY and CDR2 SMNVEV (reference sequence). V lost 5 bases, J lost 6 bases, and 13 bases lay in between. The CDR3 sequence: CASSRAPGPEAFF. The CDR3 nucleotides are TGTGCCAGCAGTCGGGCCCCCGGGCCTGAAGCTTTCTTT.

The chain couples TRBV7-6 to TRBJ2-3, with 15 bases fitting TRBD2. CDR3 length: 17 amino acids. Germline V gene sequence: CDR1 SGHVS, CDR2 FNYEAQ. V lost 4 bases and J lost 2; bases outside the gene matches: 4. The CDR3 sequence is CASSWGLAGGPTDTQYF. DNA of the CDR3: TGTGCCAGCAGCTGGGGACTAGCGGGAGGACCCACAGATACGCAGTATTTT.

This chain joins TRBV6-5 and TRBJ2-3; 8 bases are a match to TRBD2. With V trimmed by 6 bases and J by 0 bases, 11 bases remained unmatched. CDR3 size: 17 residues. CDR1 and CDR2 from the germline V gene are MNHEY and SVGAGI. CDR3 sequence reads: CASRKYLAGFSTDTQYF. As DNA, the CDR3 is TGTGCCAGCAGAAAATACCTAGCGGGTTTTAGCACAGATACGCAGTATTTT.